This T cell receptor beta chain was identified in a study of blood T cell repertoires in COVID-19. Study details: T cells, B-cell-depleted T cells, or PBMCs provided the cDNA or gDNA that served as material.

The assay was immunoSEQ multiplex PCR, and TCRdb's table has in-frame clones only and misses some. The sample shows about 230,000 clones, 65% to 85% of them seen only once. The junction had 14 bases not matched to a gene; V was cut back by 5 bases and J by 4 bases. Germline loops: CDR1 SGHNT, CDR2 YENEEA. This CDR3 region has 17 residues. Sequenced input: peripheral blood. The J gene is TRBJ1-2, the V gene TRBV11-3; the match to TRBD1 covers 9 bases. The clonotype was recovered from an elderly woman with acute or convalescent COVID-19. The CDR3, as DNA: TGTGCCAGCAGCCAGGGACAGGGTGGAGGGTGGATCTATGGCTACACCTTC. It specifies CASSQGQGGGWIYGYTF.